This T cell receptor (beta chain) was identified during a study of T cells expressing NK-cell markers. cDNA encoding TCR beta was synthesized via 5'RACE template switching incorporating UMIs. Using the 5' RACE reads, TCRdb records one entry per CDR3 protein without DNA. The specimen's table records about 550,000 distinct CDR3 sequences. Notes on this clonotype: Its antigen is still unknown.

The germline gives CDR1 LNHNV, CDR2 YYDKDF (reference sequence). The CDR3 has 15 residues. Notes on the study in general: Leadership of the CD3+CD56-NKG2C+ fraction also belonged to these clonotypes in a handful of donors.

The sequenced sample was blood T cells: a sorted CD56 or NKG2C T cell subset, CD4+ or CD8+ T cells, or bulk PBMC T cells (not recorded which). This clonotype was sampled from a man aged 18 to 35 in good health. The chain carries TRBV15 and TRBJ2-7; the D gene TCRdb calls, TRBD1, cannot be checked with no DNA. The CDR3 sequence: CATSRDPDRAYEQYF.